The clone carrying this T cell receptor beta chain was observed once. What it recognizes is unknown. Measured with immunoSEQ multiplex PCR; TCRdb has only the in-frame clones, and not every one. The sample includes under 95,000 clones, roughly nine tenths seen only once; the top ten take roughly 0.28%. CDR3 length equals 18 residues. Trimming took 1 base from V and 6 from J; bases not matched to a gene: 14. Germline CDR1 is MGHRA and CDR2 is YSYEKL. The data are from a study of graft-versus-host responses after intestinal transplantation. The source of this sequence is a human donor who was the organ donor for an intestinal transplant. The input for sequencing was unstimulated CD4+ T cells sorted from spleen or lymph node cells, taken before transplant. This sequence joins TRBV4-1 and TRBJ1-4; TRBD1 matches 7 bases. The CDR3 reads CASSQVAVPTRGDEKLFF. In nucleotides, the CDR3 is TGCGCCAGCAGCCAAGTCGCCGTACCCACCAGGGGGGATGAAAAACTGTTTTTT.